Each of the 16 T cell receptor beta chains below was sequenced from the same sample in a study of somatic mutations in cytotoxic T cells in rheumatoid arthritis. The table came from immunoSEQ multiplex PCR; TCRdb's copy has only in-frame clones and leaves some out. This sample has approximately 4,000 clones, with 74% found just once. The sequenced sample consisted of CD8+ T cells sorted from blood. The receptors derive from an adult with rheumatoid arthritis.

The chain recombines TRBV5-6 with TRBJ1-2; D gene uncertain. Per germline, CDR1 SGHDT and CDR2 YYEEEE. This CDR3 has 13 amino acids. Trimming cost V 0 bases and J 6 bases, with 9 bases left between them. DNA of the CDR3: TGTGCCAGCAGCTTGGAAGGGCTTGATGGCTACACCTTC. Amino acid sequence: CASSLEGLDGYTF.

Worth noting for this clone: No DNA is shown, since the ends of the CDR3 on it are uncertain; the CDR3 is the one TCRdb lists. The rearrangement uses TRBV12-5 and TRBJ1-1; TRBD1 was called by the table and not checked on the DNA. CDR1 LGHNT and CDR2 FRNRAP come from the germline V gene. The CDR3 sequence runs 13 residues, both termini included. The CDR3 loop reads CASGFGSGTEAFF.

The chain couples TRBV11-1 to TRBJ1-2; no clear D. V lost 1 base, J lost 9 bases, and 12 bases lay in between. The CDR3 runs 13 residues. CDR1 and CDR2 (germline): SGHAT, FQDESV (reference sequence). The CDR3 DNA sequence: TGTGCCAGCAGCTTAGGGGGTCTTGGGAGCTACACCTTC. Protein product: CASSLGGLGSYTF.

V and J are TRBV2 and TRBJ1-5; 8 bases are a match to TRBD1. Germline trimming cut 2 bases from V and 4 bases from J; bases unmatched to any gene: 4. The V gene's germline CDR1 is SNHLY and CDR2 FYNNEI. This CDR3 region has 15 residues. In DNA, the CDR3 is TGTGCCAGCAGTGAACCGGACAGGGATAATCAGCCCCAGCATTTT. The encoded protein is CASSEPDRDNQPQHF. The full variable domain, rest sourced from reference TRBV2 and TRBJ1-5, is EPEVTQTPSHQVTQMGQEVILRCVPISNHLYFYWYRQILGQKVEFLVSFYNNEISEKSEIFDDQFSVERPDGSNFTLKIRSTKLEDSAMYFCASSEPDRDNQPQHFGDGTRLSIL.

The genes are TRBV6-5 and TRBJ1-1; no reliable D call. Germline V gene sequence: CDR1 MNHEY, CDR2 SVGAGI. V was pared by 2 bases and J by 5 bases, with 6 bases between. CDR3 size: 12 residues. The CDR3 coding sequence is TGTGCCAGCAGTTACGAGGGAACTGAAGCTTTCTTT. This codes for CASSYEGTEAFF.

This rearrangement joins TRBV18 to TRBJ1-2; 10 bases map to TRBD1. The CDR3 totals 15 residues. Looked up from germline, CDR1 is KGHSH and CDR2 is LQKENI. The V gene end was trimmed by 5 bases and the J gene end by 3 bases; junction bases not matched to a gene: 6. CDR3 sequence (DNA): TGTGCCAGCTCATTCGACAGGGGGCTATACTATGGCTACACCTTC. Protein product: CASSFDRGLYYGYTF.

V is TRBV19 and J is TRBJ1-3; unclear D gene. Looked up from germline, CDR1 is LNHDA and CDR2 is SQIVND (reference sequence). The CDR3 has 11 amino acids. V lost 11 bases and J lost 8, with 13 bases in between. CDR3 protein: CAADGLYTIYF. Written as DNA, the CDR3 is TGTGCCGCGGACGGACTTTACACCATATATTTT.

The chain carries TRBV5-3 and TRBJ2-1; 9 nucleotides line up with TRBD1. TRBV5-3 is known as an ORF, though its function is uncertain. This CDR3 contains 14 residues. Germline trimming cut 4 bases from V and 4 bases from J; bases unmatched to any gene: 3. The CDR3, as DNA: TGTGCCAGAAGCACCGGACAGGGGTACAATGAGCAGTTCTTC. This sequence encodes CARSTGQGYNEQFF.

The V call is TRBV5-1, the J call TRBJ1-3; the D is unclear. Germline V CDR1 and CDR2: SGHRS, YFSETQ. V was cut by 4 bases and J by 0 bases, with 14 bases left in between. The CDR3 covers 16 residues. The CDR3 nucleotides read TGCGCCAGCAGCCCGGACGGAAGGTACTCTGGAAACACCATATATTTT. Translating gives CASSPDGRYSGNTIYF.

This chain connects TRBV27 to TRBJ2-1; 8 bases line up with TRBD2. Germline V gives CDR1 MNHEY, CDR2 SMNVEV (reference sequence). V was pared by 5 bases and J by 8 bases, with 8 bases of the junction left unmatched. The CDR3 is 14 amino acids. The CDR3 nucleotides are TGTGCCAGCAGTCAAACGACTAGCGCACATGAGCAGTTCTTC. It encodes CASSQTTSAHEQFF.

The CDR3 DNA sequence: TGTGCCAGCAGCTCGGACAGCCTCTACGAGCAGTACTTC. This gives the protein CASSSDSLYEQYF. The chain joins TRBV5-4 to TRBJ2-7; possible D gene TRBD1, 6 bases. Trimming took off 3 bases at V and 3 bases at J, with 10 bases between the two ends. CDR3 length equals 13 residues. Per germline, CDR1 SGHNT and CDR2 YYREEE (reference sequence).

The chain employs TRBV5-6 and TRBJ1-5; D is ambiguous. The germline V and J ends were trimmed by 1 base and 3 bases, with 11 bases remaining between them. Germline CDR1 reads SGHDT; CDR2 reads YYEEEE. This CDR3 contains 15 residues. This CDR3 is CASSLTSQPNQPQHF. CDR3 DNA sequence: TGTGCCAGCAGCTTGACTTCCCAACCCAATCAGCCCCAGCATTTT. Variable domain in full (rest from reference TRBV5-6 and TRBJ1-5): DAGVTQSPTHLIKTRGQQVTLRCSPKSGHDTVSWYQQALGQGPQFIFQYYEEEERQRGNFPDRFSGHQFPNYSSELNVNALLLGDSALYLCASSLTSQPNQPQHFGDGTRLSIL.

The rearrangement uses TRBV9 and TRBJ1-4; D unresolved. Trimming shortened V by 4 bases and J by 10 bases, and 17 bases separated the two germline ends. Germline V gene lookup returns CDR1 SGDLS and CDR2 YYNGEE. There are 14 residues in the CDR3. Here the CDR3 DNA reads TGTGCCAGCAGCCCCCAAATCGGAGCCGGAAAACTGTTTTTT. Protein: CASSPQIGAGKLFF. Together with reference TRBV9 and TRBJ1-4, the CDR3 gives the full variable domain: DSGVTQTPKHLITATGQRVTLRCSPRSGDLSVYWYQQSLDQGLQFLIQYYNGEERAKGNILERFSAQQFPDLHSELNLSSLELGDSALYFCASSPQIGAGKLFFGSGTQLSVL.

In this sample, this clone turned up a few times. The CDR3 loop reads CASSLREDSLYGYTF. Here the CDR3 DNA reads TGTGCCAGCAGCCTCCGTGAGGACAGCCTTTATGGCTACACCTTC. The genes are TRBV28 and TRBJ1-2, with D possibly TRBD1 on 6 matching bases. CDR3 length: 15 amino acids. The V and J ends lost 6 bases and 5 bases respectively, with 19 bases between them. Per the germline V gene, CDR1 is MDHEN and CDR2 is SYDVKM.

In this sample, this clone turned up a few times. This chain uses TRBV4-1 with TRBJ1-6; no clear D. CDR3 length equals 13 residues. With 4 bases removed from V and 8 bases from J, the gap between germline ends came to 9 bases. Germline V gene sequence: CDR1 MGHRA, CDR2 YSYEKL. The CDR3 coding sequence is TGCGCCAGCAGCCCACCAGATGATTCACCCCTCCACTTT. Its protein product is CASSPPDDSPLHF.

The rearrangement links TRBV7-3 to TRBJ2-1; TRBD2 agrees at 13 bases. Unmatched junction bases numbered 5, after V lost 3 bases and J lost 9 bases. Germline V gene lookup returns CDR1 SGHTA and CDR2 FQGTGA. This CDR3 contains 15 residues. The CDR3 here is CASSLGTSGKSEQFF. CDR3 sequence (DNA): TGTGCCAGCAGCTTGGGGACTAGCGGGAAATCTGAGCAGTTCTTC.